This T cell receptor beta chain was observed in a study of T cell changes during pregnancy in multiple sclerosis. Profiling relied on immunoSEQ multiplex PCR, and the TCRdb table lists in-frame clones only, not all of them. The sample holds 45,000 to 65,000 clones, 92% seen once. The sequence derives from a female donor with multiple sclerosis, enrolled in a pregnancy study. The input for sequencing was CD4+ T cells from peripheral blood mononuclear cells, taken after pregnancy.

For the CDR3, the DNA is TGTGCCTGGAGTGGGACAACGGGAGGCGAGCAGTACTTC. Its protein product is CAWSGTTGGEQYF. The V and J genes are TRBV30 and TRBJ2-7; 7 bases are shared with TRBD2. V dropped 1 base and J dropped 6; count of bases not matched to a gene: 6. The germline gives CDR1 GTSNPN, CDR2 SVGIG (reference sequence). The CDR3 contains 13 residues.